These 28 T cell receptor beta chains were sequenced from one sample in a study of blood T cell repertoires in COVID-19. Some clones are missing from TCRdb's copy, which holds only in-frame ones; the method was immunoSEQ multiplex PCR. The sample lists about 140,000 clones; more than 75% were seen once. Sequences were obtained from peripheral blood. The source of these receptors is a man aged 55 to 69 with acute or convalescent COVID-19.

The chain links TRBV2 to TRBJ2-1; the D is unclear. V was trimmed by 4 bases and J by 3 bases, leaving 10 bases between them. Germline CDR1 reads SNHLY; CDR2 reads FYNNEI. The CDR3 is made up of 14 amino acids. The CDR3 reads CASSVSQVYNEQFF. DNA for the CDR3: TGTGCCAGCAGTGTCTCACAAGTCTACAATGAGCAGTTCTTC. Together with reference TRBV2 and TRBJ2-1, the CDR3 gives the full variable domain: EPEVTQTPSHQVTQMGQEVILRCVPISNHLYFYWYRQILGQKVEFLVSFYNNEISEKSEIFDDQFSVERPDGSNFTLKIRSTKLEDSAMYFCASSVSQVYNEQFFGPGTRLTVL.

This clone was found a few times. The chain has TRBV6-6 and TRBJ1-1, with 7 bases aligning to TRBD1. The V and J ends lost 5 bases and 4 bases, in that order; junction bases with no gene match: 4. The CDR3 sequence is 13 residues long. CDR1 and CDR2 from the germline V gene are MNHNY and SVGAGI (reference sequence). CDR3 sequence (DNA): TGTGCCAGCAGTCAGACAGGGATCACTGAAGCTTTCTTT. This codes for CASSQTGITEAFF.

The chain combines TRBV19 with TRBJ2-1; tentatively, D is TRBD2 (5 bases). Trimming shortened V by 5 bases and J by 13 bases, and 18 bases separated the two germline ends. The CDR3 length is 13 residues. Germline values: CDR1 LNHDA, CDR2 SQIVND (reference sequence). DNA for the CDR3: TGTGCCAGTAGTCCCCCGGGGTCTTTACGCCAGTTCTTC. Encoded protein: CASSPPGSLRQFF.

CDR3 protein: CASATGAADQETQYF. The CDR3 DNA reads TGTGCCAGCGCCACCGGAGCAGCGGATCAAGAGACCCAGTACTTC. The chain recombines TRBV7-7 with TRBJ2-5; possible D gene TRBD2, 5 bases. Germline V gene sequence: CDR1 SSHAT, CDR2 FNYEAQ (reference sequence). The CDR3 covers 15 residues. Trimming removed 8 bases at V and 2 bases at J, with 18 bases between.

As DNA, the CDR3 is TGTGCCAGCATTGGCGGGACTACCTTCTACGAGCAGTACTTC. Translation gives CASIGGTTFYEQYF. V and J are TRBV6-5 and TRBJ2-7; the match to TRBD2 covers 7 bases. CDR1 and CDR2 (germline): MNHEY, SVGAGI. Trimming at V came to 7 bases and at J to 3 bases, leaving 9 bases not matched to a gene. The CDR3 consists of 14 residues.

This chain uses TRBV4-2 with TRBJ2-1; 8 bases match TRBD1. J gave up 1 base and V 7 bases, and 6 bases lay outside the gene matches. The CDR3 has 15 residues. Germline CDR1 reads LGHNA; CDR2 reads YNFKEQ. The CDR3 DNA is TGTGCCAGCACTTTGGGACAGGTTTCCTACAATGAGCAGTTCTTC. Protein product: CASTLGQVSYNEQFF.

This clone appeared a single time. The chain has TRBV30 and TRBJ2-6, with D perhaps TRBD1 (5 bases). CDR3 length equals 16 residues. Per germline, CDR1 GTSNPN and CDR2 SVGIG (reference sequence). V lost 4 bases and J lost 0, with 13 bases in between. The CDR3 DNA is TGTGCCTGGAAGTTAGGGGCGCGCTCTGGGGCCAACGTCCTGACTTTC. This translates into CAWKLGARSGANVLTF.

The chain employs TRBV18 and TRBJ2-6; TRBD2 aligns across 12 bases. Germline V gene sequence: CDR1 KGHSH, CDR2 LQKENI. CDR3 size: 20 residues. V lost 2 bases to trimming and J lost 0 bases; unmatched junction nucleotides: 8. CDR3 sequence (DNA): TGTGCCAGCTCACCATTCTTACTAGCGGGAGGTCCCTCTGGGGCCAACGTCCTGACTTTC. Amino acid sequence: CASSPFLLAGGPSGANVLTF.

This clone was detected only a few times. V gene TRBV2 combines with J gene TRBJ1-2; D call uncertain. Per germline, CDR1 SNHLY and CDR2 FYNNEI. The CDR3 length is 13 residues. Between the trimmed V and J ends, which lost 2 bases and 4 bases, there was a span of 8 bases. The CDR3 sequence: CASSERTVYGYTF. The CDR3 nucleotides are TGTGCCAGCAGTGAACGGACTGTCTATGGCTACACCTTC.

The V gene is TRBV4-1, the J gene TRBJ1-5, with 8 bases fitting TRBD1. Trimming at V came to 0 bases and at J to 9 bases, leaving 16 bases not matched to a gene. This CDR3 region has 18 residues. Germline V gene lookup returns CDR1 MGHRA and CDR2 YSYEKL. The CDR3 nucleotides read TGCGCCAGCAGCCAAGAGGGCTCCAGGACAGGGATGTTTTGGCCCCAGCATTTT. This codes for CASSQEGSRTGMFWPQHF.

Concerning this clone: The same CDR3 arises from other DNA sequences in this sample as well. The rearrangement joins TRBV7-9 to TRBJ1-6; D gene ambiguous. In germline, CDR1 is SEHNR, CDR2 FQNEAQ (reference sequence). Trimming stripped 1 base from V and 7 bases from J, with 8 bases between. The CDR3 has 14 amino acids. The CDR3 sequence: CASSLEGGNSPLHF. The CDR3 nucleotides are TGTGCCAGCAGCTTAGAGGGCGGGAATTCACCCCTCCACTTT. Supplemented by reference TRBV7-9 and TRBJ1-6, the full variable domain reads DTGVSQNPRHKITKRGQNVTFRCDPISEHNRLYWYRQTLGQGPEFLTYFQNEAQLEKSRLLSDRFSAERPKGSFSTLEIQRTEQGDSAMYLCASSLEGGNSPLHFGNGTRLTVT.

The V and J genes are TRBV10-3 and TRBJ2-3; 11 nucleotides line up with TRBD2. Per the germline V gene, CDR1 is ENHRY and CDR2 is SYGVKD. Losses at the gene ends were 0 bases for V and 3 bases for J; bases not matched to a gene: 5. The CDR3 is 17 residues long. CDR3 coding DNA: TGTGCCATCAGTGAGTCCTCGGTAGCGGGAGGGACAGATACGCAGTATTTT. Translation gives CAISESSVAGGTDTQYF.

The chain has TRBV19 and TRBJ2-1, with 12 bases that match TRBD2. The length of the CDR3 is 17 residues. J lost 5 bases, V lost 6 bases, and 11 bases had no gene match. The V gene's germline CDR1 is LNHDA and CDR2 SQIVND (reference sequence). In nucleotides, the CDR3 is TGTGCCAGTAGCTCTCTAGCGGGAGGGCCTCGGAACAATGAGCAGTTCTTC. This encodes CASSSLAGGPRNNEQFF.

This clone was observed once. The CDR3: CAISLGLAGGQDEQFF. In DNA, the CDR3 is TGTGCCATCAGTCTGGGACTAGCGGGAGGCCAGGATGAGCAGTTCTTC. The genes are TRBV10-3 and TRBJ2-1; 15 nucleotides line up with TRBD2. V lost 5 bases, J lost 8 bases, and 7 bases stayed unmatched. The CDR3 is 16 amino acids. Looked up from germline, CDR1 is ENHRY and CDR2 is SYGVKD.

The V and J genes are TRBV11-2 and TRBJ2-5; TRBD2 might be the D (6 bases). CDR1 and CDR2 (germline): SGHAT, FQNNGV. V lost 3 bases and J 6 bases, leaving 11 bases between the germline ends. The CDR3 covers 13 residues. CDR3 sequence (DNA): TGTGCCAGCAGCTTTGCGGGGAGACAGACCCAGTACTTC. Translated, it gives CASSFAGRQTQYF.

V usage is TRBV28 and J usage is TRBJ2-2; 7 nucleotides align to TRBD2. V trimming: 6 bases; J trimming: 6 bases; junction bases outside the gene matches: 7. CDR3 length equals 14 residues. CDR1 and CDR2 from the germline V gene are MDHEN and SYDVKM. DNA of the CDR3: TGTGCCAGCAGCCTAGTCCGGGGGGCCGGGGAGCTGTTTTTT. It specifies CASSLVRGAGELFF.

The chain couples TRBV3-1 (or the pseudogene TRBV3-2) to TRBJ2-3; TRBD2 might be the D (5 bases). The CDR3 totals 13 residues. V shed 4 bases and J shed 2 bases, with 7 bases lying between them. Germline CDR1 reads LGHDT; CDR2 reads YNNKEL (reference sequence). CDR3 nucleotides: TGTGCCAGCAGCCCGGGGAACACAGATACGCAGTATTTT. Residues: CASSPGNTDTQYF.

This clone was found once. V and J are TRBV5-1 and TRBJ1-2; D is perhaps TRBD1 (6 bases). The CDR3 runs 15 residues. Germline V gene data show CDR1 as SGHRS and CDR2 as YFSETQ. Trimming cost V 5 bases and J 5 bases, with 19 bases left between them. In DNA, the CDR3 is TGCGCCAGCAGTGGGGGCGCGGATCCCACATATGGCTACACCTTC. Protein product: CASSGGADPTYGYTF.

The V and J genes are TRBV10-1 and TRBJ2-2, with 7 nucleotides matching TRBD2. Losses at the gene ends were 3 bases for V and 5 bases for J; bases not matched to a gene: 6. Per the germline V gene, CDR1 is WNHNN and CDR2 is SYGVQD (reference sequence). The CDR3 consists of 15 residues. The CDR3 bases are TGCGCCAGCAGTGACGGCGGGAGTGTTACCGGGGAGCTGTTTTTT. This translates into CASSDGGSVTGELFF.

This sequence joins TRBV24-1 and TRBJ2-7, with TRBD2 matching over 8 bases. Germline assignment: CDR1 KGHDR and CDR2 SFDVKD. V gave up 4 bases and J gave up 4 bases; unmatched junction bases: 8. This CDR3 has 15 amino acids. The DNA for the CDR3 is TGTGCCACCAGTGACCCAAGCGGGAGTGATTACGAGCAGTACTTC. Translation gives CATSDPSGSDYEQYF.

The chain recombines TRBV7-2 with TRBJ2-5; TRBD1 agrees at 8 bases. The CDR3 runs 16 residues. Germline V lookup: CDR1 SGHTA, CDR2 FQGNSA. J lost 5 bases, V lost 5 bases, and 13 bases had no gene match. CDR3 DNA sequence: TGTGCCAGCAGCCCGAGTCCCGGGACAGGTGAGGAGACCCAGTACTTC. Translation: CASSPSPGTGEETQYF.

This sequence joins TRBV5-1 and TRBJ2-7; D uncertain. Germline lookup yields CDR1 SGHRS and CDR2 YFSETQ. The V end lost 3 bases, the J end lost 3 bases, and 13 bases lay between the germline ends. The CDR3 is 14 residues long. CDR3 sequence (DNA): TGCGCCAGCAGCTACGATGGGCCCTACTACGAGCAGTACTTC. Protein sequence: CASSYDGPYYEQYF.

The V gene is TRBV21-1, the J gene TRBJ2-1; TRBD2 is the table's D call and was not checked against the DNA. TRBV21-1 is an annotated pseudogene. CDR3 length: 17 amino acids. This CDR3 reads CASRPASGQSSYNEQFF. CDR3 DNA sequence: TGTGCCAGCAGGCCTGCTAGCGGGCAGAGCTCCTACAATGAGCAGTTCTTC.

The CDR3 nucleotides read TGTGCCAGCAGTGAAGGGACTAGCGGGAGAAATGAGCAGTTCTTC. Translation: CASSEGTSGRNEQFF. This chain uses TRBV6-1 with TRBJ2-1; 13 bases match TRBD2. CDR1 and CDR2 (germline): MNHNS, SASEGT. CDR3 length: 15 residues. V trimming: 1 base; J trimming: 7 bases; junction bases outside the gene matches: 1.

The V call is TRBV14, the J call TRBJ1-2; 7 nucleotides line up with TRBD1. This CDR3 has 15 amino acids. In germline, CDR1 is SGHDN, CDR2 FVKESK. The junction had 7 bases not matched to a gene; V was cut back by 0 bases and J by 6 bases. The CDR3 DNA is TGTGCCAGCAGCCAAGAACAGGGGTGGGTGAATGGCTACACCTTC. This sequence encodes CASSQEQGWVNGYTF.

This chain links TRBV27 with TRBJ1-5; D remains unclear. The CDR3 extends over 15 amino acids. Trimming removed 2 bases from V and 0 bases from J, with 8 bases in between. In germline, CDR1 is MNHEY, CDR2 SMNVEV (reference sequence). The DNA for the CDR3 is TGTGCCAGCAGTTTAAAACGGGATAGCAATCAGCCCCAGCATTTT. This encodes CASSLKRDSNQPQHF.

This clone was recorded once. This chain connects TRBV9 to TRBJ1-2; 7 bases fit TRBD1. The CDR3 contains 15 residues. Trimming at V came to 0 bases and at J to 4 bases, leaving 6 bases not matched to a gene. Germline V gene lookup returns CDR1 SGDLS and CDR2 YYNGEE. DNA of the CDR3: TGTGCCAGCAGCGTAGGGGACAGCATCCTCTATGGCTACACCTTC. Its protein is CASSVGDSILYGYTF.

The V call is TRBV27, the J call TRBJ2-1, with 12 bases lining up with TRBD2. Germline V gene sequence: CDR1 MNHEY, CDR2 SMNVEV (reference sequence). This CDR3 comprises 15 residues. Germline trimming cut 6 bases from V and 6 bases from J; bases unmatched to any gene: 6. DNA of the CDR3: TGTGCCAGCAGAACGACTAGCGGGAGATTCAATGAGCAGTTCTTC. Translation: CASRTTSGRFNEQFF.